These 32 T cell receptor beta chains originate from one sample sequenced in a study of relationships among human T cell subsets. TCR alpha and beta CDR3s were amplified from mRNA by semiquantitative ARM-PCR. In ARM-PCR, communal superprimers followed tagged nested gene-specific primers for exponential amplification. In TCRdb, the multiplex PCR reads were re-called with MiXCR into one record per CDR3 protein. Of over 14,000 distinct CDR3 sequences listed, less than 70% are singletons. The sample taken for sequencing was total T cells sorted from blood. These receptors were collected from a man aged 35-49 years in good health.

This chain uses TRBV6-4 with TRBJ2-1; 9 nucleotides line up with TRBD2. V shed 2 bases and J 3 bases; nucleotides not matched to a gene: 2. Germline V lookup: CDR1 MRHNA, CDR2 SNTAGT. This CDR3 has 15 residues. CDR3: CASSDASGDYNEQFF. CDR3 in DNA: TGTGCCAGCAGTGACGCTAGCGGGGACTACAATGAGCAGTTCTTC.

The chain joins TRBV19 to TRBJ2-3; D unresolved. Deletions cut 6 bases from V and 8 bases from J, with 9 bases between. Germline V gene lookup returns CDR1 LNHDA and CDR2 SQIVND (reference sequence). CDR3 size: 11 residues. The CDR3 spells CASSNSGTQYF. CDR3 DNA sequence: TGTGCCAGTAGCAACAGTGGTACGCAGTATTTT.

The chain is built from TRBV29-1 and TRBJ2-1; TRBD1 matches 7 bases. J gave up 4 bases and V 6 bases, and 0 bases lay outside the gene matches. The CDR3 contains 11 residues. The germline gives CDR1 SQVTM, CDR2 ANQGSEA. CDR3 in DNA: TGCAGCGTCAGGGGGTACAATGAGCAGTTCTTC. Protein product: CSVRGYNEQFF.

Concerning this clonotype itself: One end of the junction does not line up with germline, which may come from a read error. V is TRBV19 and J is TRBJ2-3, with D perhaps matching TRBD2 (5 bases). CDR1 is LNHDA and CDR2 is SQIVND in the germline V gene (reference sequence). The CDR3 totals 16 residues. The CDR3 DNA reads TGTGCCAGTAGCCCCCCCAGCGTGGCTAGCACAGATACGCAGTGTTTT. Encoded protein: CASSPPSVASTDTQCF.

The chain combines TRBV29-1 with TRBJ2-7; 7 bases map to TRBD1. CDR1 SQVTM and CDR2 ANQGSEA come from the germline V gene. This CDR3 has 14 residues. The J segment lost 2 bases and the V segment lost 4 bases, leaving 8 bases of the junction unmatched. CDR3 in DNA: TGCAGCGTTGCCGACAGGGTGCCTCCCTACGAGCAGTACTTC. Its protein is CSVADRVPPYEQYF.

The rearrangement links TRBV20-1 to TRBJ2-1, with 13 bases that match TRBD2. The V gene's germline CDR1 is DFQATT and CDR2 SNEGSKA (reference sequence). J lost 4 bases, V lost 7 bases, and 4 bases had no gene match. The CDR3 is 14 residues long. The CDR3 DNA is TGCAGTGGTATGACTAGCGGGGGGTACAATGAGCAGTTCTTC. Protein sequence: CSGMTSGGYNEQFF.

This clonotype was picked up a small number of times. The chain uses TRBV7-8 and TRBJ2-2; 8 bases match TRBD1. The CDR3 consists of 15 residues. Germline CDR1 SGHVS, CDR2 FQNEAQ. V trimming: 5 bases; J trimming: 6 bases; junction bases outside the gene matches: 8. CDR3 residues: CASSPRTGFAGELFF. For the CDR3, the DNA is TGTGCCAGCAGCCCACGGACAGGGTTCGCCGGGGAGCTGTTTTTT.

This clonotype has just a few counts. The chain recombines TRBV28 with TRBJ2-1; D is uncertain. The CDR3 consists of 10 residues. V gave up 3 bases and J gave up 6 bases, with 0 bases separating them. Germline V lookup: CDR1 MDHEN, CDR2 SYDVKM. Here the CDR3 reads CASSFNEQFF. CDR3 sequence (DNA): TGTGCCAGCAGTTTCAATGAGCAGTTCTTC.

This clonotype has only a few counts. The V gene is TRBV11-2, the J gene TRBJ2-5; D is uncertain. Germline V gene sequence: CDR1 SGHAT, CDR2 FQNNGV. V lost 1 base and J lost 5, with 5 bases in between. The CDR3 contains 12 residues. Here the CDR3 reads CASSLARETQYF. CDR3 sequence (DNA): TGTGCCAGCAGCTTAGCCAGGGAGACCCAGTACTTC.

This clonotype was counted a single time. The chain combines TRBV12-3 or TRBV12-4 with TRBJ2-7; D is ambiguous. The ends were cut back, 8 bases at V and 2 bases at J, with 19 bases in the middle. The CDR3 has 15 residues. The CDR3 DNA reads TGTGCCAGCCCGGACCGACGGGTCTCACCCTACGAGCAGTACTTC. This gives the protein CASPDRRVSPYEQYF.

The chain joins TRBV7-9 to TRBJ2-1; a weak D match, TRBD2 (6 bases). The CDR3 has 11 residues. Germline assignment: CDR1 SEHNR and CDR2 FQNEAQ (reference sequence). V was shortened by 0 bases and J by 13 bases, with 7 bases between the two germline ends. The CDR3 sequence is CASSLARGQFF. DNA for the CDR3: TGTGCCAGCAGCTTAGCGCGGGGACAGTTCTTC.

This chain uses TRBV11-2 with TRBJ2-6, with a possible D match to TRBD2 (6 bases). The ends were cut back, 3 bases at V and 13 bases at J, with 13 bases in the middle. Germline assignment: CDR1 SGHAT and CDR2 FQNNGV. CDR3 length: 13 residues. CDR3 sequence: CASSLGGTGVLTF. In nucleotides, the CDR3 is TGTGCCAGCAGCTTGGGGGGAACTGGGGTCCTGACTTTC. Variable domain in full (rest from reference TRBV11-2 and TRBJ2-6): EAGVAQSPRYKIIEKRQSVAFWCNPISGHATLYWYQQILGQGPKLLIQFQNNGVVDDSQLPKDRFSAERLKGVDSTLKIQPAKLEDSAVYLCASSLGGTGVLTFGAGSRLTVL.

Only a few counts were recorded for this clonotype. This chain joins TRBV6-1 and TRBJ2-5, with a weak D call TRBD2 (6 bases). Germline assignment: CDR1 MNHNS and CDR2 SASEGT. The CDR3 sequence is 16 residues long. Trimming stripped 7 bases from V and 5 bases from J, with 23 bases between. CDR3 bases: TGTGCCAGCAAAAGTGAGGAGGGGAGGAGTAGGGAGACCCAGTACTTC. Protein: CASKSEEGRSRETQYF.

Remarks on this clonotype: Relative to the germline gene, one junction end is altered; a read error may explain this. The V gene is TRBV5-1, the J gene TRBJ2-2; TRBD1 matches at 9 bases. From germline, CDR1 is SGHRS and CDR2 YFSETQ. This CDR3 spans 15 amino acids. The CDR3 DNA is TGCGCCAGCAGCGAAACAGGGGGCAGTTCCGGGGAGCTGTCTTTT. Translation: CASSETGGSSGELSF.

The chain links TRBV12-3 or TRBV12-4 to TRBJ1-5; D possibly corresponds to TRBD1 (5 bases). The CDR3 contains 13 residues. The V end lost 5 bases, the J end lost 7 bases, and 12 bases lay between the germline ends. This CDR3 is CASSLGGPQPQHF. The DNA for the CDR3 is TGTGCCAGCAGTCTGGGGGGTCCCCAGCCCCAGCATTTT.

The gene calls are TRBV29-1 and TRBJ2-1; 10 nucleotides match TRBD2. J was trimmed by 4 bases and V by 7 bases; bases with no gene match: 7. Germline-derived CDR1 and CDR2 are SQVTM and ANQGSEA. The length of the CDR3 is 14 residues. CDR3 protein: CSARDSGRYNEQFF. CDR3 nucleotide sequence: TGCAGCGCCCGGGATAGCGGGAGGTACAATGAGCAGTTCTTC.

The chain uses TRBV14 and TRBJ1-1, with a tentative D call TRBD1 (6 bases). This CDR3 is 16 amino acids long. The V gene lost 1 base and the J gene lost 8 bases, with 20 bases spanning the gap. Germline loops: CDR1 SGHDN, CDR2 FVKESK. The CDR3 DNA is TGTGCCAGCAGCCAAGCCCCAGGGGAAGCCATACTCGAAGCTTTCTTT. It encodes CASSQAPGEAILEAFF.

Concerning this clonotype itself: No conserved phenylalanine or tryptophan ends this CDR3, so it is likely a read error. The CDR3 reads CSARDRPSGNTIYS. Written as DNA, the CDR3 is TGCAGTGCTAGGGACCGTCCCTCTGGAAACACCATATATTCT. The chain joins TRBV20-1 to TRBJ1-3; no definite D call. Germline CDR1 reads DFQATT; CDR2 reads SNEGSKA (reference sequence). V lost 3 bases to trimming and J lost 0 bases, with 9 bases between them. The length of the CDR3 is 14 residues.

This chain links TRBV11-2 with TRBJ2-5, with D possibly being TRBD2 (5 bases). Germline-derived CDR1 and CDR2 are SGHAT and FQNNGV. Trimming pared 1 base from V and 4 bases from J, leaving 13 bases between. The CDR3 totals 15 residues. CDR3 residues: CASSLVLTEGETQYF. CDR3 in DNA: TGTGCCAGCAGCTTAGTACTTACCGAGGGAGAGACCCAGTACTTC.

The table lists this clonotype with a few counts. The V and J genes are TRBV13 and TRBJ2-7, with 8 nucleotides matching TRBD1. V gave up 0 bases and J gave up 0 bases; unmatched junction bases: 4. This CDR3 has 16 amino acids. Per germline, CDR1 PRHDT and CDR2 FYEKMQ (reference sequence). CDR3 in DNA: TGTGCCAGCAGCTTAGGGGACAGGGTAACCTCCTACGAGCAGTACTTC. Its translation is CASSLGDRVTSYEQYF.

The rearrangement uses TRBV28 and TRBJ1-5; tentatively, D is TRBD1 (6 bases). The germline V gene has CDR1 MDHEN and CDR2 SYDVKM. V shed 1 base and J shed 5 bases, with 12 bases lying between them. CDR3 length: 15 residues. The CDR3 sequence: CASSLSLNRDQPQHF. Written as DNA, the CDR3 is TGTGCCAGCAGTTTATCCCTCAACAGGGATCAGCCCCAGCATTTT. Drawing the rest from reference TRBV28 and TRBJ1-5, the complete variable domain is DVKVTQSSRYLVKRTGEKVFLECVQDMDHENMFWYRQDPGLGLRLIYFSYDVKMKEKGDIPEGYSVSREKKERFSLILESASTNQTSMYLCASSLSLNRDQPQHFGDGTRLSIL.

The DNA of the CDR3 is TGTGCCAGCAGTTTTAGAGATACGCAGTATTTT. Translation: CASSFRDTQYF. This chain joins TRBV12-3 or TRBV12-4 and TRBJ2-3; D is ambiguous. The V end was cut by 3 bases, the J end by 5 bases, with 3 bases between. The CDR3 is 11 residues long.

This clonotype was observed a handful of times. The gene calls are TRBV29-1 and TRBJ1-5; D might be TRBD1 (5 bases). Trimming left V 6 bases short and J 7 bases short, with 16 bases between. Germline assignment: CDR1 SQVTM and CDR2 ANQGSEA. CDR3 length: 13 amino acids. The CDR3 loop reads CSVKSGTDQPQHF. CDR3 sequence (DNA): TGCAGCGTCAAGAGTGGGACGGACCAGCCCCAGCATTTT.

This chain joins TRBV15 and TRBJ2-3; 9 bases are shared with TRBD2. Germline values: CDR1 LNHNV, CDR2 YYDKDF (reference sequence). The CDR3 has 17 amino acids. Losses at the gene ends were 1 base for V and 1 base for J; bases not matched to a gene: 6. In nucleotides, the CDR3 is TGTGCCACCAGCAGAGGTAGCGGGGGCTGGGGCACAGATACGCAGTATTTT. This encodes CATSRGSGGWGTDTQYF.

The rearrangement joins TRBV6-6 to TRBJ2-7, with 8 bases matching TRBD1. Unmatched junction bases numbered 12, after V lost 5 bases and J lost 3 bases. The CDR3 consists of 16 residues. CDR1 and CDR2 from the germline V gene are MNHNY and SVGAGI (reference sequence). CDR3 residues: CASSPLGTGGFYEQYF. The CDR3 DNA is TGTGCCAGCAGTCCCCTAGGGACAGGAGGATTCTACGAGCAGTACTTC.

This chain uses TRBV19 with TRBJ2-3; 12 nucleotides align to TRBD2. The CDR3 loop spans 17 amino acids. Germline lookup yields CDR1 LNHDA and CDR2 SQIVND (reference sequence). V lost 3 bases and J lost 4; bases outside the gene matches: 8. The chain's CDR3 is CASSMGLAGGPADTQYF. CDR3 DNA: TGTGCCAGTAGTATGGGGCTAGCGGGAGGGCCTGCAGATACGCAGTATTTT.

V and J are TRBV7-9 and TRBJ2-1; D possibly corresponds to TRBD1 (6 bases). The germline V and J ends were trimmed by 5 bases and 1 base, with 9 bases remaining between them. Germline values: CDR1 SEHNR, CDR2 FQNEAQ (reference sequence). The length of the CDR3 is 14 residues. This CDR3 reads CASSTGQSYNEQFF. CDR3 nucleotides: TGTGCCAGCAGCACTGGACAGTCCTACAATGAGCAGTTCTTC.

The chain is built from TRBV28 and TRBJ1-5; D is undetermined. V lost 5 bases to trimming and J lost 2 bases, with 10 bases between them. The CDR3 length is 14 residues. Germline V gene lookup returns CDR1 MDHEN and CDR2 SYDVKM. The CDR3 region is CASSLVWGNQPQHF. As DNA, the CDR3 is TGTGCCAGCAGTCTTGTATGGGGCAATCAGCCCCAGCATTTT.

The chain recombines TRBV11-2 with TRBJ2-7; D possibly uses TRBD1 or TRBD2 (5 bases each). The CDR3 spans 15 residues. Trimming shortened V by 5 bases and J by 1 base, and 15 bases separated the two germline ends. CDR1 and CDR2 from the germline V gene are SGHAT and FQNNGV. The chain's CDR3 is CASSHTRGRSYEQYF. CDR3 bases: TGTGCCAGCAGCCACACCCGGGGACGGTCCTACGAGCAGTACTTC.

This chain connects TRBV2 to TRBJ1-3; unclear D gene. In germline, CDR1 is SNHLY, CDR2 FYNNEI. The CDR3 extends over 11 amino acids. Trimming left V 6 bases short and J 2 bases short, with 2 bases between. The CDR3 spells CASSTGNTIYF. In DNA, the CDR3 is TGTGCCAGCAGCACTGGAAACACCATATATTTT. The entire variable domain, with the rest obtained from reference TRBV2 and TRBJ1-3, is as follows: EPEVTQTPSHQVTQMGQEVILRCVPISNHLYFYWYRQILGQKVEFLVSFYNNEISEKSEIFDDQFSVERPDGSNFTLKIRSTKLEDSAMYFCASSTGNTIYFGEGSWLTVV.

The chain employs TRBV11-2 and TRBJ1-1, with D hard to call. The length of the CDR3 is 11 residues. V was clipped by 3 bases and J by 2 bases, with 1 base between them. Germline loops: CDR1 SGHAT, CDR2 FQNNGV. The chain's CDR3 is CASSFNTEAFF. CDR3 DNA sequence: TGTGCCAGCAGCTTTAACACTGAAGCTTTCTTT.

This clonotype was observed a few times. This chain joins TRBV20-1 and TRBJ2-7; maybe TRBD1 (6 bases). Germline values: CDR1 DFQATT, CDR2 SNEGSKA (reference sequence). V dropped 1 base and J dropped 3 bases, with 10 bases sitting between them. The CDR3 loop spans 13 amino acids. The CDR3 region has the DNA TGCAGTGCTAGAGGGGTCAGGGGCTACGAGCAGTACTTC. Protein: CSARGVRGYEQYF.